This section outlines one TCR beta chain sequence together with its context. The antigen remains unidentified. Per the germline V gene, CDR1 is LNHDA and CDR2 is SQIVND (reference sequence). Trimming took off 10 bases at V and 6 bases at J, with 19 bases between the two ends. This CDR3 has 13 residues. Using CD45RO/CCR7/CD25/CD127/CD95/CD27, CD4+ naive, central memory, regulatory and stem cell-like memory cells were sorted. Expressed TCRB transcripts were sequenced because the isolated RNA had all been reverse transcribed beforehand. Profiled with immunoSEQ multiplex PCR; TCRdb holds only in-frame clones, not every one. In the table there are some 640,000 clones, around 15% of which are singletons. These data are taken from a study of beta chain features in type 1 diabetes. General study findings and limits: Type 1 diabetes patients had VDJ junctions that carried fewer insertions and more deletions. The naive, central memory and Treg TCRB repertoires showed an apparent similarity that was greater among patients than among healthy donors. Shorter TCRB CDR3s, moderately but significantly so, marked every one of the four CD4+ subsets in Type 1 diabetes patients.

This TCR derives from a man in his late teens or twenties with type 1 diabetes. The chain couples TRBV19 to TRBJ2-7, with D tentatively TRBD1 (6 bases). Input material: naive CD4+ T cells from blood. CDR3 amino acids: CATRPQGPGEQYF. In nucleotides, the CDR3 is TGTGCCACTCGGCCTCAGGGGCCTGGCGAGCAGTACTTC. Combining the CDR3 with reference TRBV19 and TRBJ2-7 gives the whole variable domain DGGITQSPKYLFRKEGQNVTLSCEQNLNHDAMYWYRQDPGQGLRLIYYSQIVNDFQKGDIAEGYSVSREKKESFPLTVTSAQKNPTAFYLCATRPQGPGEQYFGPGTRLTVT.